The next 26 T cell receptor beta chains were all read from a single sample in a study of T cells expressing NK-cell markers. TCRdb re-analyzed the 5' RACE reads; it lists each CDR3 protein once, without DNA. Its clone listing holds about 550,000 distinct CDR3 sequences. The sample was blood T cells: a sorted CD56 or NKG2C T cell subset, CD4+ or CD8+ T cells, or bulk PBMC T cells (not recorded which). These receptor sequences come from a man between 18 and 29 years old in good health.

This chain links TRBV10-3 with TRBJ2-7; there is no DNA to check the TCRdb D call of TRBD1. Germline CDR1 ENHRY, CDR2 SYGVKD. CDR3 length: 14 residues. CDR3 sequence: CAISSGTQSYEQYF.

The V and J genes are TRBV10-3 and TRBJ1-1. This CDR3 region has 14 residues. Per the germline V gene, CDR1 is ENHRY and CDR2 is SYGVKD. This chain's CDR3 is CAISDDLRDTEAFF.

The J gene is TRBJ1-2, the V gene TRBV20-1; absent DNA, TCRdb's TRBD1 call cannot be checked. CDR3 length equals 15 residues. Germline values: CDR1 DFQATT, CDR2 SNEGSKA (reference sequence). CDR3 protein: CRATGTVNPNYGYTF.

The genes are TRBV28 and TRBJ2-3; TCRdb calls TRBD2, which cannot be checked without DNA. CDR1 is MDHEN and CDR2 is SYDVKM in the germline V gene. CDR3 length: 12 amino acids. CDR3: CASGFSQTGQYF.

The V call is TRBV29-1, the J call TRBJ2-1; TCRdb calls TRBD2, which cannot be checked without DNA. Germline-derived CDR1 and CDR2 are SQVTM and ANQGSEA. The CDR3 spans 11 residues. The CDR3 spells CSGTSGRAMFF.

The chain combines TRBV20-1 with TRBJ2-1; there is no DNA to check the TCRdb D call of TRBD1. The germline gives CDR1 DFQATT, CDR2 SNEGSKA (reference sequence). The CDR3 length is 15 residues. The CDR3: CSARDRRDSYNEQFF.

This chain joins TRBV5-6 and TRBJ2-2; the D gene TCRdb calls, TRBD2, cannot be checked with no DNA. This CDR3 spans 18 amino acids. CDR1 is SGHDT and CDR2 is YYEEEE in the germline V gene. Here the CDR3 reads CASSLGGAGAANTGELFF.

The J gene is TRBJ2-2, the V gene TRBV15; TCRdb's D call, TRBD1, is unchecked because there is no DNA. Germline CDR1 and CDR2: LNHNV and YYDKDF (reference sequence). This CDR3 comprises 14 residues. The CDR3 reads CATSRTGGHGELFF. The variable domain in full, completed from reference TRBV15 and TRBJ2-2, reads DAMVIQNPRYQVTQFGKPVTLSCSQTLNHNVMYWYQQKSSQAPKLLFHYYDKDFNNEADTPDNFQSRRPNTSFCFLDIRSPGLGDTAMYLCATSRTGGHGELFFGEGSRLTVL.

The chain carries TRBV5-1 and TRBJ2-2; absent DNA, TCRdb's TRBD1 call cannot be checked. The CDR3 has 14 residues. The germline gives CDR1 SGHRS, CDR2 YFSETQ. The CDR3 loop reads CASTRNRVTGELFF.

V gene TRBV27 combines with J gene TRBJ2-2; TCRdb's assignment of TRBD1 cannot be checked, as there is no DNA. This CDR3 has 14 residues. Germline V gene sequence: CDR1 MNHEY, CDR2 SMNVEV (reference sequence). The CDR3 region is CASSLSPGSGELFF.

CDR3 protein: CASSLGLLEKTQYF. This chain uses TRBV7-2 with TRBJ2-5. Germline loops: CDR1 SGHTA, CDR2 FQGNSA. The CDR3 covers 14 residues.

The J gene is TRBJ2-1, the V gene TRBV5-1; TCRdb's D call of TRBD2 is untestable without DNA. Germline assignment: CDR1 SGHRS and CDR2 YFSETQ. The CDR3 totals 14 residues. The CDR3 sequence is CASSLGEGAHEQFF.

The chain combines TRBV2 with TRBJ1-5; TCRdb returns TRBD1, unconfirmable since there is no DNA. This CDR3 is 13 amino acids long. Germline values: CDR1 SNHLY, CDR2 FYNNEI. This CDR3 is CASRDRVYQPQHF.

The chain has TRBV5-1 and TRBJ2-1; TCRdb lists TRBD1, though no DNA is available to test this call. This CDR3 comprises 14 residues. In germline, CDR1 is SGHRS, CDR2 YFSETQ. The CDR3 here is CASSRDTPDDEQFF.

The chain employs TRBV11-2 and TRBJ1-2. Germline V gene data show CDR1 as SGHAT and CDR2 as FQNNGV. CDR3 size: 13 residues. The CDR3 sequence is CASSFEVLGGYTF.

The genes are TRBV9 and TRBJ2-1; TCRdb outputs TRBD2, but without DNA this stays unchecked. This CDR3 contains 16 residues. Per germline, CDR1 SGDLS and CDR2 YYNGEE. CDR3 protein: CASSGSSEALYNEQFF.

The chain uses TRBV5-5 and TRBJ2-7; TCRdb calls TRBD1, which cannot be checked without DNA. This CDR3 is built from 15 residues. In germline, CDR1 is SGHKS, CDR2 YYEKEE (reference sequence). This chain's CDR3 is CASSLAGTVDYEQYF.

This chain connects TRBV28 to TRBJ1-5; TCRdb reports TRBD1, a call that lacks DNA to check it against. The CDR3 loop spans 15 amino acids. Germline values: CDR1 MDHEN, CDR2 SYDVKM. CDR3 sequence reads: CASSSGESANQPQHF.

The CDR3 is CASSPGQAGNTIYF. The chain employs TRBV12-3 or TRBV12-4 and TRBJ1-3; TCRdb selects TRBD1, and the lack of DNA leaves this call unchecked. The CDR3 is 14 residues long.

The chain employs TRBV6-1 and TRBJ1-3; TCRdb gives TRBD1 as the D gene, but with no DNA this cannot be confirmed. Germline V CDR1 and CDR2: MNHNS, SASEGT. The CDR3 is 15 amino acids. The CDR3 region is CASRHDRVSGNTIYF.

The CDR3 protein is CATSDPRRALSTDTQYF. The chain employs TRBV24-1 and TRBJ2-3; with no DNA, the TCRdb D assignment of TRBD1 cannot be verified. This CDR3 spans 17 amino acids. CDR1 KGHDR and CDR2 SFDVKD come from the germline V gene.

The chain links TRBV7-2 to TRBJ1-2. Per the germline V gene, CDR1 is SGHTA and CDR2 is FQGNSA. The CDR3 extends over 15 amino acids. CDR3: CASSLLGQIVYGYTF.

The V and J genes are TRBV27 and TRBJ2-3; the D call from TCRdb, TRBD2, cannot be confirmed without DNA. The CDR3 is 14 amino acids. Germline assignment: CDR1 MNHEY and CDR2 SMNVEV (reference sequence). CDR3 region: CASQGLESTDTQYF.

The rearrangement uses TRBV12-3 or TRBV12-4 and TRBJ2-3; with no DNA, the TCRdb D assignment of TRBD1 cannot be verified. The CDR3 consists of 15 residues. This CDR3 reads CASTPGSLREDTQYF.

The rearrangement links TRBV10-3 to TRBJ2-1; there is no DNA to check the TCRdb D call of TRBD1. This CDR3 spans 13 amino acids. The germline gives CDR1 ENHRY, CDR2 SYGVKD. The CDR3 region is CAISERGAGTQFF.

V usage is TRBV29-1 and J usage is TRBJ2-1; TCRdb outputs TRBD2, but without DNA this stays unchecked. Germline V CDR1 and CDR2: SQVTM, ANQGSEA. The CDR3 is 14 amino acids. This CDR3 is CSVKAAGSYNEQFF.